This T cell receptor beta chain is drawn from a study of identical twins. Via MiXCR, TCRdb re-called the 5' RACE reads, giving one row per CDR3 protein. The repertoire holds about 890,000 distinct CDR3 sequences, with roughly 12% as singletons. This clonotype was found many times. Trimming removed 2 bases from V and 6 bases from J, with 15 bases in between. This CDR3 contains 15 residues. Germline CDR1 reads MDHEN; CDR2 reads SYDVKM. These data also formed part of another study, on yellow fever vaccine responses in identical twins.

The source material was PBMCs. This chain links TRBV28 with TRBJ2-3, with D possibly TRBD1 on 5 matching bases. The source of this sequence is a woman aged 18-30 years in good health. CDR3 residues: CASSLLSGFADTQYF. The CDR3 bases are TGTGCCAGCAGTTTACTATCAGGGTTCGCGGATACGCAGTATTTT.